This TCR beta chain was profiled in a study of PD-L1 blockade in urothelial cancer. Study-wide background: Bladder-origin urothelial cancer in males covered about nine tenths of the roughly 30 patients.

Study conclusions and caveats: Tumor-associated clones in blood expanded more at 3 weeks in durable-benefit patients.

This clone was observed a handful of times. What it binds is unknown. Each PCR had synthetic TCR analog templates added to it as a spike-in. Measured with immunoSEQ multiplex PCR; TCRdb has only the in-frame clones, and not every one. The repertoire has some 2,400 clones, 30% to 45% of them found once; the top ten carry about 19%. This CDR3 has 14 amino acids. J is TRBJ1-5 and V is TRBV7-5; the DNA was not compared with TRBD1, the D call given in the table. TRBV7-5 is a known pseudogene. The clonotype originates from a man aged 60 to 75 with urothelial cancer. The sample here was tumor tissue, taken before atezolizumab (anti-PD-L1) treatment. CDR3 nucleotides: TGTGCCAGCAGTTTCAGTGGGGCAAATCAGCCCCAGCATTTT. Protein sequence: CASSFSGANQPQHF.